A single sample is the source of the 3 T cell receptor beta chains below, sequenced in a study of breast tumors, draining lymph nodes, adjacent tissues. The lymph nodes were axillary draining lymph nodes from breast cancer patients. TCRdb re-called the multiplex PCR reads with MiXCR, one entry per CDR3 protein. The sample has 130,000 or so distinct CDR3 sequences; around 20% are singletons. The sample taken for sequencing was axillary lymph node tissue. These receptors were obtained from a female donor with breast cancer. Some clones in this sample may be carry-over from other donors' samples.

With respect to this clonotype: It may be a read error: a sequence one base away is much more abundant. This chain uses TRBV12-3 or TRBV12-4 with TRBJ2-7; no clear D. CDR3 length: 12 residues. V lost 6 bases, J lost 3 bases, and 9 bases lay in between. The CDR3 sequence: CASSASGYEQYF. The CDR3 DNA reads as TGTGCCAGCAGCGCCTCGGGCTACGAGCAGTACTTC.

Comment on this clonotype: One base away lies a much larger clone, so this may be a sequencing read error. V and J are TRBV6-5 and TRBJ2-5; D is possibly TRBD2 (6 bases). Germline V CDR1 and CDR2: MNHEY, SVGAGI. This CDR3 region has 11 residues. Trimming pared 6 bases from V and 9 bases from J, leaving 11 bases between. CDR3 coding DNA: TGTGCCAGCAGGAAAGGGGAGGCCCAGTACTTC. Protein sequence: CASRKGEAQYF.

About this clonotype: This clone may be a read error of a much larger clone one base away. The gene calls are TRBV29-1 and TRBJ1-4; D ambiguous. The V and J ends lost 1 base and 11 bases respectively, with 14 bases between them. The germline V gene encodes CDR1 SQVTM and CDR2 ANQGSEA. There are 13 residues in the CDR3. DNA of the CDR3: TGCAGCGTTGAAGGGATAGGTGAAGGTAAACTGTTTTTT. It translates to CSVEGIGEGKLFF.